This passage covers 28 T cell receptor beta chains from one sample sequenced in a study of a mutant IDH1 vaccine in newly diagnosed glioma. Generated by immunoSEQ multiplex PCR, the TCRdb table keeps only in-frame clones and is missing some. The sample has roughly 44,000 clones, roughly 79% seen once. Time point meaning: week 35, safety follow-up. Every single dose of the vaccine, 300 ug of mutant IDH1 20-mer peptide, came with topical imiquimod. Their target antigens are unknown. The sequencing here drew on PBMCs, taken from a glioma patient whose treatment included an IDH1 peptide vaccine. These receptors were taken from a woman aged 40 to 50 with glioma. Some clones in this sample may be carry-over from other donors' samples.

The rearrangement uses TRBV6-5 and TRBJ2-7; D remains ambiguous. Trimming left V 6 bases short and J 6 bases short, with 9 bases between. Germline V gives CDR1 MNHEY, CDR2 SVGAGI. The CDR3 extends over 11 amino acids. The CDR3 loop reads CASSTPGEQYF. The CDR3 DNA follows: TGTGCCAGCAGCACCCCGGGCGAGCAGTACTTC.

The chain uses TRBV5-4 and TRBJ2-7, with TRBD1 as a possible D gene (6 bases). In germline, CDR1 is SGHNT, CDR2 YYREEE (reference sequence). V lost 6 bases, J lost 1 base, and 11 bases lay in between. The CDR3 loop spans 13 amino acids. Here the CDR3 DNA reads TGTGCCAGCAACAAGGACAGATCCTACGAGCAGTACTTC. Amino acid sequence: CASNKDRSYEQYF.

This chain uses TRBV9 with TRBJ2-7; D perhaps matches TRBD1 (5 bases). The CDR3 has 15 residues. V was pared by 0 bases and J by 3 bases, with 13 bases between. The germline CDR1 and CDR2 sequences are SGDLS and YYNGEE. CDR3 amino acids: CASSVGWGNSYEQYF. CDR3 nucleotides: TGTGCCAGCAGCGTAGGTTGGGGCAATAGCTACGAGCAGTACTTC. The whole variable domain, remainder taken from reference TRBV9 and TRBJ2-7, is DSGVTQTPKHLITATGQRVTLRCSPRSGDLSVYWYQQSLDQGLQFLIQYYNGEERAKGNILERFSAQQFPDLHSELNLSSLELGDSALYFCASSVGWGNSYEQYFGPGTRLTVT.

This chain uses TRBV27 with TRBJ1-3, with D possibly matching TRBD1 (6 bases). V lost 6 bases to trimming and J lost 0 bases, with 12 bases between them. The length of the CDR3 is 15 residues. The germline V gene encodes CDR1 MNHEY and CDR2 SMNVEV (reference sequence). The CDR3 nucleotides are TGTGCCAGCAGCCGGAGAGGGGGCTCTGGAAACACCATATATTTT. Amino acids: CASSRRGGSGNTIYF.

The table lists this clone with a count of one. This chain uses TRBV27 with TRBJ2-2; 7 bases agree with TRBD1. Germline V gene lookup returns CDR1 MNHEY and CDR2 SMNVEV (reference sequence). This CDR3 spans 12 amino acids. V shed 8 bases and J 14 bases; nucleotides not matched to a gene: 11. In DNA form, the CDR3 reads TGTGCCAGCCTCGACAGGGCCCGAAGACTGTTTTTT. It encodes CASLDRARRLFF.

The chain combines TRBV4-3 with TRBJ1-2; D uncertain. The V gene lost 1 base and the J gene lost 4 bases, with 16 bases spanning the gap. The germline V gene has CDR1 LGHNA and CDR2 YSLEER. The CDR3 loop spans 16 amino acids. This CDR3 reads CASSQAFSSRSYGYTF. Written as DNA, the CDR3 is TGCGCCAGCAGCCAAGCTTTCAGCAGTAGGAGCTATGGCTACACCTTC.

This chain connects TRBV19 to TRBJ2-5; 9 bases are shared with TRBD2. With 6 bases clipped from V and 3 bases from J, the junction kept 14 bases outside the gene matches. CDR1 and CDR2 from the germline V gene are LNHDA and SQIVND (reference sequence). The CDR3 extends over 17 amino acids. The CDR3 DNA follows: TGTGCCAGTAGCCCAACCGCACGGCGGGAGGGGAAAGAGACCCAGTACTTC. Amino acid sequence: CASSPTARREGKETQYF.

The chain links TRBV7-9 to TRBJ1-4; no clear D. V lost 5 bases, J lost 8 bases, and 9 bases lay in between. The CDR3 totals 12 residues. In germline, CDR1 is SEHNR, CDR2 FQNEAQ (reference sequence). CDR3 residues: CASSAGLEKLFF. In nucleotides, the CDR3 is TGTGCCAGCAGCGCCGGTCTGGAAAAACTGTTTTTT.

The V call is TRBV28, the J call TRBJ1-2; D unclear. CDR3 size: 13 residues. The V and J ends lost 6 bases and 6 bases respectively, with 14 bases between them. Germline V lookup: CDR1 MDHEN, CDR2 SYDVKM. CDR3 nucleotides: TGTGCCAGCAGCTCCCCACTCCCCGATGGCTACACCTTC. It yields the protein CASSSPLPDGYTF.

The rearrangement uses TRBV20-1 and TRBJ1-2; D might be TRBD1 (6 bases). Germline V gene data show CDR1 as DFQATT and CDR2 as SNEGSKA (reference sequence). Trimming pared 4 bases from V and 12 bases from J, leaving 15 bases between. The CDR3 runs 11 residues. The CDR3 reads CSANLAGVNTF. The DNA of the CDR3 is TGCAGTGCTAACCTCGCAGGGGTTAACACCTTC.

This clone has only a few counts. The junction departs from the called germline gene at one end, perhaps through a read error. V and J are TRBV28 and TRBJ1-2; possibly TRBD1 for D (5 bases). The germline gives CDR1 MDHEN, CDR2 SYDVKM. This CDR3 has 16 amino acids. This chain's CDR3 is CASRLMGQGGNDGYTF. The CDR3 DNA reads TGTGCCAGCAGACTGATGGGGCAGGGTGGTAACGATGGCTACACCTTC.

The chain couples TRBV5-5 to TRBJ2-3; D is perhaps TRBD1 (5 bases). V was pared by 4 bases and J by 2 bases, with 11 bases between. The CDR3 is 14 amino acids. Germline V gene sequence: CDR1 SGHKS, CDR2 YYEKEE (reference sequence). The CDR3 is CASSLDIPTDTQYF. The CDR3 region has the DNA TGTGCCAGCAGCCTGGACATACCCACAGATACGCAGTATTTT.

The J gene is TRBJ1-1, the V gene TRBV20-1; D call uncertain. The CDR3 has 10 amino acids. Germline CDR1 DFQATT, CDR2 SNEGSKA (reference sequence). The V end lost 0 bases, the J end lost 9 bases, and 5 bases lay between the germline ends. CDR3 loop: CSARDLKAFF. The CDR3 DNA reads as TGCAGTGCTAGAGATCTAAAAGCTTTCTTT.

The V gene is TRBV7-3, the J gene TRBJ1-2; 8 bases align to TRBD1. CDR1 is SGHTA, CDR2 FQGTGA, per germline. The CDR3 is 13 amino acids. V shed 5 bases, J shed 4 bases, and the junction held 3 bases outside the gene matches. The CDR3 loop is CASSPGTGYGYTF. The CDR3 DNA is TGTGCCAGCAGCCCCGGGACAGGCTATGGCTACACCTTC.

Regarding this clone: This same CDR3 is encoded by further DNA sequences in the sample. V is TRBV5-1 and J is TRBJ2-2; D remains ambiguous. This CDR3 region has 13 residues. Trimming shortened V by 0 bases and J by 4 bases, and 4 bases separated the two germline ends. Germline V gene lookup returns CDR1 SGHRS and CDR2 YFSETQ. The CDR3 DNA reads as TGCGCCAGCAGCTTGGCAGGCACCGGGGAGCTGTTTTTT. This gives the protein CASSLAGTGELFF.

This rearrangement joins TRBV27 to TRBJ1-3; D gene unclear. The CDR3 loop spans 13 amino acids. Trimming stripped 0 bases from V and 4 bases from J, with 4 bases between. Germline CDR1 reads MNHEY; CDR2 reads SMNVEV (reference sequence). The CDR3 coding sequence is TGTGCCAGCAGTTTATCTTGGGGAAACACCATATATTTT. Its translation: CASSLSWGNTIYF.

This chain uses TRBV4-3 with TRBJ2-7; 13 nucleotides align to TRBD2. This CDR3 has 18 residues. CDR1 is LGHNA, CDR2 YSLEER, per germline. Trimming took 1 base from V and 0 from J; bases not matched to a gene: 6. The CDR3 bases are TGCGCCAGCAGCCAAGCGATCGGGACTAGCGGGATCTCCTACGAGCAGTACTTC. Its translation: CASSQAIGTSGISYEQYF.

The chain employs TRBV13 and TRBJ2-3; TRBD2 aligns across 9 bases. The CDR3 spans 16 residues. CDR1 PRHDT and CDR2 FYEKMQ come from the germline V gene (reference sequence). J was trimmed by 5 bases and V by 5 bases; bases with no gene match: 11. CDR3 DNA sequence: TGTGCCAGCAGCCCCGAGCGGGAGGCCGGGGGAGATACGCAGTATTTT. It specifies CASSPEREAGGDTQYF.

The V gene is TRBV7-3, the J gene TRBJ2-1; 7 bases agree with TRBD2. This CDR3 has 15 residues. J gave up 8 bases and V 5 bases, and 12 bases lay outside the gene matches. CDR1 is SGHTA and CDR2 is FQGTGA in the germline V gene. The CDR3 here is CASSPGGGLGYEQFF. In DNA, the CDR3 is TGTGCCAGCAGCCCTGGGGGGGGATTGGGGTATGAGCAGTTCTTC.

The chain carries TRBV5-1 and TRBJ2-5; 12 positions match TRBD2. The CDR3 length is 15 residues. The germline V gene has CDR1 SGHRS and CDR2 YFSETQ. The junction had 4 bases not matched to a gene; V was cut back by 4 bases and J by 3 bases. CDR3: CASSLRLAGEETQYF. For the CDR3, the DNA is TGCGCCAGCAGCCTGAGACTAGCGGGGGAAGAGACCCAGTACTTC.

The CDR3 region has the DNA TGTGCCAGCAGCGCGGGGGGGCCGACCGAAGAGCAGTACTTC. This encodes CASSAGGPTEEQYF. This chain connects TRBV2 to TRBJ2-7; 9 bases fit TRBD2. The CDR3 is 14 residues long. Germline V gene sequence: CDR1 SNHLY, CDR2 FYNNEI. The V gene end was trimmed by 6 bases and the J gene end by 7 bases; junction bases not matched to a gene: 10.

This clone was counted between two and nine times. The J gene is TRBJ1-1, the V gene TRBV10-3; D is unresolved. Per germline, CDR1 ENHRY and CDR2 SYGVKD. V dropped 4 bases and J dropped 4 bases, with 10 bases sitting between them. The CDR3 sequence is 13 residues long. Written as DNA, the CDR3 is TGTGCCATCAGTGGGCCGGGCAGCACTGAAGCTTTCTTT. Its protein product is CAISGPGSTEAFF.

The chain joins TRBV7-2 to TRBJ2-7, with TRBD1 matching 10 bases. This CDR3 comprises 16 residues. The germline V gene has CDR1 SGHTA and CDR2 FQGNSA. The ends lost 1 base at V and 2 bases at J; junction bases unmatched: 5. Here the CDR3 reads CASSLDRDRGTYEQYF. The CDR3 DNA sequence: TGTGCCAGCAGCTTAGACCGGGACAGGGGAACCTACGAGCAGTACTTC.

The CDR3, as DNA: TGTGCCAGCAGTGGAGGGGGAGGGGGAGAGACCCAGTACTTC. Residues: CASSGGGGGETQYF. This chain connects TRBV2 to TRBJ2-5; TRBD2 is a possible D gene (7 bases). The CDR3 spans 14 residues. Germline V gene data show CDR1 as SNHLY and CDR2 as FYNNEI. Trimming shortened V by 4 bases and J by 4 bases, and 13 bases separated the two germline ends.

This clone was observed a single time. This chain's CDR3 is CASSSSAGTDTQYF. In DNA, the CDR3 is TGTGCCAGCAGCTCTTCGGCGGGAACAGATACGCAGTATTTT. This chain connects TRBV7-2 to TRBJ2-3; D possibly corresponds to TRBD2 (6 bases). V was cut by 4 bases and J by 3 bases, with 11 bases left in between. Germline lookup yields CDR1 SGHTA and CDR2 FQGNSA. The CDR3 has 14 residues.

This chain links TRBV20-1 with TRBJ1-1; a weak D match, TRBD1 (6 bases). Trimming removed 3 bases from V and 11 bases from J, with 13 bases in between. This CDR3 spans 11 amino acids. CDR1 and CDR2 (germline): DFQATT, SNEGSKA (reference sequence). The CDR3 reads CSARPGDMAFF. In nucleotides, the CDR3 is TGCAGTGCTAGGCCAGGGGATATGGCTTTCTTT.

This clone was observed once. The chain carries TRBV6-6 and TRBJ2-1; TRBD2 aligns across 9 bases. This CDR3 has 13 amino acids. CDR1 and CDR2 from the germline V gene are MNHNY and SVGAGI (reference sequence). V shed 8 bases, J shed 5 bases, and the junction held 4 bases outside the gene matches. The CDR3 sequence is CASAGTSNNEQFF. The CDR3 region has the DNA TGTGCCAGCGCCGGGACTAGCAACAATGAGCAGTTCTTC.

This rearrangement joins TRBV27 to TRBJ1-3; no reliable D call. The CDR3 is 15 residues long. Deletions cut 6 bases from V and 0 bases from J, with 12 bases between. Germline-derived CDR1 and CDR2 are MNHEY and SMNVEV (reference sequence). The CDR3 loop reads CASRELGDSGNTIYF. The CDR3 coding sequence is TGTGCCAGCAGAGAACTGGGAGACTCTGGAAACACCATATATTTT.